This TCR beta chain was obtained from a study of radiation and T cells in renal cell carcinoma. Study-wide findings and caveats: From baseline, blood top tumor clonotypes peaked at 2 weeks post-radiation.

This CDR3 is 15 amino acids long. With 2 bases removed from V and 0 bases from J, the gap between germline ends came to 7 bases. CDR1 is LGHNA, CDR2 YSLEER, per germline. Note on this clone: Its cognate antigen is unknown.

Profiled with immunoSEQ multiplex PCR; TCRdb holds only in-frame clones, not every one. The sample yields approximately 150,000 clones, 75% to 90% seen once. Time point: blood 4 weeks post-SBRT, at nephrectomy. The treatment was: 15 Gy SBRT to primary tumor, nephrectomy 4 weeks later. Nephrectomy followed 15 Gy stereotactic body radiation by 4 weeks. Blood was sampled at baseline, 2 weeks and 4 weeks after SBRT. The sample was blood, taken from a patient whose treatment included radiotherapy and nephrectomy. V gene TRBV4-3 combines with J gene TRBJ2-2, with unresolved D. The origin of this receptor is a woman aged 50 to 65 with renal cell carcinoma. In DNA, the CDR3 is TGCGCCAGCAGCCAATCCCTATCGAACACCGGGGAGCTGTTTTTT. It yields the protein CASSQSLSNTGELFF.